This T cell receptor beta chain was sequenced during a study of T cell responses to AZD1222 COVID-19 vaccine. For this clone: As yet, its antigen is unknown.

V lost 10 bases to trimming and J lost 1 base, with 14 bases between them. The germline V gene has CDR1 SGHNT and CDR2 YYREEE (reference sequence). CDR3 length: 13 residues. Overall study findings and caveats: Clonal diversity may have been underestimated, and the donors were mostly white British, with more females than males. Within unmutated variant regions lay the reported targets of nearly half of spike-specific TCRs.

The repertoire was sequenced with immunoSEQ multiplex PCR; TCRdb's copy has only in-frame clones and lacks some. The sample lists roughly 170,000 clones; over 75% were seen once. The chain employs TRBV5-4 and TRBJ2-5; D is perhaps TRBD2 (7 bases). This TCR derives from an adult in good health. The sample here was peripheral blood, taken on day 0 of AZD1222 vaccination. CDR3 region: CAVGGAGQETQYF. Here the CDR3 DNA reads TGTGCCGTTGGGGGGGCTGGCCAAGAGACCCAGTACTTC.